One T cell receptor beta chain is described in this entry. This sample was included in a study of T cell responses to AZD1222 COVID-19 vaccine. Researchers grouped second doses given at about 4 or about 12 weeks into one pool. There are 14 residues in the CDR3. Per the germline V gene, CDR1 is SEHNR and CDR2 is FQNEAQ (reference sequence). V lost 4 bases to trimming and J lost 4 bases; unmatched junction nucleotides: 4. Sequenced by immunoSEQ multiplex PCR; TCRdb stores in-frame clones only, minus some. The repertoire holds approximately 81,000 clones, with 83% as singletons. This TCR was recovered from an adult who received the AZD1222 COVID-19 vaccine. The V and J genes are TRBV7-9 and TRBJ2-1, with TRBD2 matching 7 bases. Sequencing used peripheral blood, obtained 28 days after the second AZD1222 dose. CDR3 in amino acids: CASSWDYVYNEQFF. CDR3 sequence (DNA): TGTGCCAGCAGCTGGGACTACGTTTACAATGAGCAGTTCTTC.